This TCR beta chain was sequenced in a study of blood T cell repertoires in COVID-19 (dated by TCRdb to 2020 to 2022). The study in broad terms: Samples from collaborators originated in the United States, Italy and Spain and spanned both the acute and convalescent phases of COVID-19. The material from the prospective study consisted of cDNA or gDNA derived from T cells, B-cell-depleted T cells, or PBMCs. Subjects who had been exposed to COVID-19, were actively infected with it, or had recovered from it provided the deeply sampled blood TCRbeta repertoires that made up the dataset. The repertoires were released in a freely available public database intended as a resource for research on the immune response to SARS-CoV-2. The samples were drawn from two sources: the first 160 participants of the ongoing ImmuneRACE study, and 1,000 to 1,500 subjects contributed by 6 global collaborators. Sample metadata almost always included a de-identified subject ID, COVID-19 status, age in years and sex. Where available, HLA class I and class II types were obtained from metadata supplied by the sample provider rather than from assay-based typing. The study at large found these results: The amount of clinical and demographic metadata varied by source and participant and was provided uncurated.

Notes on this clone: The antigen it binds to is not known. Base qualities were left out, and no much larger clone turns up one base away.

V loses 0 bases of germline sequence and J loses 0 bases, and the interval between the two ends is 13 bases. The germline V gene supplies CDR1 MNHEY and CDR2 SVGEGT. The CDR3 sequence holds 17 residues, the cysteine and phenylalanine included. The retained sequence is limited to the CDR3, 51 bases, with the frame set at the first base. TCRbeta CDR3 regions were amplified from genomic DNA using the immunoSEQ Assay, a bias-controlled multiplex PCR. The study's processing was this. Nucleated cell counts per sample were estimated from amplification of reference gene primers within the assay. To quantify the absolute abundance of each unique TCRbeta CDR3 rearrangement, sequence reads were collapsed and filtered. For each sample, productive Simpson clonality was calculated by taking the square root of Simpson's diversity index across productive rearrangements. TCRdb re-hosts the immuneACCESS table, in-frame sequences only. Its copies lack some clones; in the studies checked, an unresolved V gene accounts for under half of them, and the cause for the rest is not known. V and J calls and clone size are those listed in that table; D and trimming were worked out from the DNA. The sample table holds 250,000 to 350,000 clones, of which roughly 87% were seen once. About 9.8% of the sample belongs to the ten largest clones.

Participants in the prospective study were aged about 18 to 95 years, lived in 24 United States geographic areas, and enrolled through a virtual design. Cohort assignment in the prospective study relied on participant-reported clinical history from a screening survey and a study questionnaire. Recovered participants in ImmuneRACE Cohort 3 were defined as having two consecutive negative NP/OP PCR tests, clearance from a healthcare professional, or resolution of symptoms. In the prospective study, whole blood, serum and a nasopharyngeal or oropharyngeal swab were collected from each participant by mobile phlebotomists. Additional blood draws and questionnaires over an approximately 2-month period could optionally be provided by prospective study participants. Before DNA extraction, prospective study blood samples were shipped either frozen or at room temperature.

The TCR was taken from a young woman who had recovered from COVID-19. The sample was PBMCs or T cells enriched from blood (not recorded which). The chain is assembled from TRBV6-2 or TRBV6-3 and TRBJ2-3; the D segment cannot be called with confidence. The CDR3 loop reads CASSYSRLRASTDTQYF. Here is the DNA: TGTGCCAGCAGTTACTCGAGACTGCGAGCAAGCACAGATACGCAGTATTTT.